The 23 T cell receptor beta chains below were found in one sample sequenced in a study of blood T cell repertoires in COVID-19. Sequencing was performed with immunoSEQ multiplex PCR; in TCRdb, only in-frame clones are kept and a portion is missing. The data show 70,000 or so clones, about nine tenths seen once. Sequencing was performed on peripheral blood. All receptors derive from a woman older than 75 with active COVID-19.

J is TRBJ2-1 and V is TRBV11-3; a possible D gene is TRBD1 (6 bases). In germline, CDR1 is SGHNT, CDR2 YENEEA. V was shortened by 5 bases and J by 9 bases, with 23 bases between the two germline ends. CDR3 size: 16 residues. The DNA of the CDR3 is TGTGCCAGCAGCCCGCCTGAACAGGGTCCCGGCGGTGAGCAGTTCTTC. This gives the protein CASSPPEQGPGGEQFF.

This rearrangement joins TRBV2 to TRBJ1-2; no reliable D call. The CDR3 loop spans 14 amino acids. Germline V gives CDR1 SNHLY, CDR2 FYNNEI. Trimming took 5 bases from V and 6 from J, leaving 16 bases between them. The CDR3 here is CASSLSYSINGYTF. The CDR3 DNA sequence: TGTGCCAGCAGTCTGTCCTACAGCATCAATGGCTACACCTTC.

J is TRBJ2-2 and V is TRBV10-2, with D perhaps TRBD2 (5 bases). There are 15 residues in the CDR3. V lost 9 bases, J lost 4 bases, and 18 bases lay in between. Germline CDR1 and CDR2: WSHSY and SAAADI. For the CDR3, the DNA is TGCGCCAGTCTTTCCCGGGATGGCGCCACCGGGGAGCTGTTTTTT. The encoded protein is CASLSRDGATGELFF.

In DNA form, the CDR3 reads TGTGCCACCAGTGACCCAACAGGGGGCAGCGAAAAACTGTTTTTT. As protein: CATSDPTGGSEKLFF. This sequence joins TRBV24-1 and TRBJ1-4, with TRBD1 matching over 9 bases. The germline gives CDR1 KGHDR, CDR2 SFDVKD. This CDR3 spans 15 amino acids. V lost 4 bases and J lost 8; bases outside the gene matches: 7.

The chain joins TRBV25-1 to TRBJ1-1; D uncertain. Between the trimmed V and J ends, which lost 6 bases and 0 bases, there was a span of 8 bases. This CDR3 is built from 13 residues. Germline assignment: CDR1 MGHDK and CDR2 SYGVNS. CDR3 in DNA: TGTGCCAGCAGGTTGGCCATGAACACTGAAGCTTTCTTT. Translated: CASRLAMNTEAFF.

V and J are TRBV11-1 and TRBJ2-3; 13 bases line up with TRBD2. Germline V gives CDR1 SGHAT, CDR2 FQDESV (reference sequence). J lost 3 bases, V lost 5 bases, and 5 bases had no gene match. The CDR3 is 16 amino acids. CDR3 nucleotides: TGTGCCAGCAGCCTCCGGACTAGCGGGAGAACAGATACGCAGTATTTT. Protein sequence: CASSLRTSGRTDTQYF.

CDR3 nucleotide sequence: TGTGCCAGCTCACCACAGGAGGGCCCGTCTGGGGCCAACGTCCTGACTTTC. Amino acids: CASSPQEGPSGANVLTF. The chain carries TRBV18 and TRBJ2-6, with D possibly matching TRBD2 (6 bases). V was pared by 1 base and J by 1 base, with 11 bases between. Germline loops: CDR1 KGHSH, CDR2 LQKENI. This CDR3 is 17 amino acids long.

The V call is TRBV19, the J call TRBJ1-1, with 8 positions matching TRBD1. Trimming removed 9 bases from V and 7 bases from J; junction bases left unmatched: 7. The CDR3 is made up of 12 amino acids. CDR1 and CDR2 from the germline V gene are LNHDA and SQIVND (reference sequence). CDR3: CASVRGLGEAFF. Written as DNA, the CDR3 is TGTGCCAGCGTCAGGGGGCTAGGTGAAGCTTTCTTT.

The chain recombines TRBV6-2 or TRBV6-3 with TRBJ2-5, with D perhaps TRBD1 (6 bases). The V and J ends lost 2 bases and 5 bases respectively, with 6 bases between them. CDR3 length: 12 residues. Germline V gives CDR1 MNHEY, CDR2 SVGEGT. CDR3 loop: CASSYQGETQYF. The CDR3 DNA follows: TGTGCCAGCAGTTACCAGGGGGAGACCCAGTACTTC.

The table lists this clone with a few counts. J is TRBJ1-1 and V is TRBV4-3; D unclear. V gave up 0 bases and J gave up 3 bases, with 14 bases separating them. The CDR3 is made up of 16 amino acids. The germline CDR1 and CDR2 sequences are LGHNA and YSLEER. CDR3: CASSQDRTAYYTEAFF. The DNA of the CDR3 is TGCGCCAGCAGCCAAGATAGAACAGCCTATTACACTGAAGCTTTCTTT.

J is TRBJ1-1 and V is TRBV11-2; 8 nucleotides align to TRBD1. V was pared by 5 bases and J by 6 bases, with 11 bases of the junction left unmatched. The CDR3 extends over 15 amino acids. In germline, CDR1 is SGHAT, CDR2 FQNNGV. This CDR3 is CASSLNRGGSSEAFF. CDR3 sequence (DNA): TGTGCCAGCAGCCTGAACAGGGGGGGTAGCTCTGAAGCTTTCTTT.

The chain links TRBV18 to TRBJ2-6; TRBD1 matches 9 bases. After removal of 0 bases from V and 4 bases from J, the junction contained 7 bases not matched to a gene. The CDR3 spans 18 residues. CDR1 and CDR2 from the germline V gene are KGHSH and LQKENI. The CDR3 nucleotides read TGTGCCAGCTCACCACCGGGACAGGGATTCTCCGGGGCCAACGTCCTGACTTTC. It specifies CASSPPGQGFSGANVLTF.

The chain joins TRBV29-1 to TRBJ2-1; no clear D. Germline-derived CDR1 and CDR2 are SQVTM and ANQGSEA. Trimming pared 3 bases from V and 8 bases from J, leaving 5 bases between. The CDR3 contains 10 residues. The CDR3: CSVEGDEQFF. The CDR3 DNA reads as TGCAGCGTTGAGGGCGATGAGCAGTTCTTC.

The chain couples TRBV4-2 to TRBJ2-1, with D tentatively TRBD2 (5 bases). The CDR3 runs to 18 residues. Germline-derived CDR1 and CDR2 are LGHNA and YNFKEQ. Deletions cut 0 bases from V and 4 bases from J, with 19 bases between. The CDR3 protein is CASSQEGSGVAPYNEQFF. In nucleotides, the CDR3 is TGTGCCAGCAGCCAAGAAGGGTCCGGGGTAGCCCCTTACAATGAGCAGTTCTTC.

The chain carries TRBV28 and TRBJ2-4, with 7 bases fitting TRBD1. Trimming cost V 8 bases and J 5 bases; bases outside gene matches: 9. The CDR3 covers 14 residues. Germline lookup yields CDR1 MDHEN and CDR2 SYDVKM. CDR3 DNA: TGTGCCAGCTTAAAACCGGGACAGCAAAACATTCAGTACTTC. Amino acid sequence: CASLKPGQQNIQYF. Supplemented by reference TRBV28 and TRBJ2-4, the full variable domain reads DVKVTQSSRYLVKRTGEKVFLECVQDMDHENMFWYRQDPGLGLRLIYFSYDVKMKEKGDIPEGYSVSREKKERFSLILESASTNQTSMYLCASLKPGQQNIQYFGAGTRLSVL.

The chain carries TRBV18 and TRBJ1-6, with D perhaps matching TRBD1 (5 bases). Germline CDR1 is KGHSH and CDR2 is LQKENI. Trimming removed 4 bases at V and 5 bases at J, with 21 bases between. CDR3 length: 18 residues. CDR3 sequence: CASSLFLRVGQDNSPLHF. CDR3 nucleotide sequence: TGTGCCAGCTCACTCTTCCTACGGGTCGGACAAGATAATTCACCCCTCCACTTT. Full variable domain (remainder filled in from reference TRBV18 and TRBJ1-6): NAGVMQNPRHLVRRRGQEARLRCSPMKGHSHVYWYRQLPEEGLKFMVYLQKENIIDESGMPKERFSAEFPKEGPSILRIQQVVRGDSAAYFCASSLFLRVGQDNSPLHFGNGTRLTVT.

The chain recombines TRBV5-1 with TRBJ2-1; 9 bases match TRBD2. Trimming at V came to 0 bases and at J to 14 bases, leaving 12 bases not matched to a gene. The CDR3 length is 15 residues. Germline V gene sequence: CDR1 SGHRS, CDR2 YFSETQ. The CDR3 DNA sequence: TGCGCCAGCAGCTTGGTTGCGGGAGGGCCTCGGCTGAAGTTCTTC. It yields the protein CASSLVAGGPRLKFF.

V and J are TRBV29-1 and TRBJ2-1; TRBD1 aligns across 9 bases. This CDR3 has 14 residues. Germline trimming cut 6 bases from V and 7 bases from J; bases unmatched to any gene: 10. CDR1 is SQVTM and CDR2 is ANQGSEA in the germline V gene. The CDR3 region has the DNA TGCAGCGTAGGACAGGGGTCCTTAGAGAATGAGCAGTTCTTC. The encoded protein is CSVGQGSLENEQFF.

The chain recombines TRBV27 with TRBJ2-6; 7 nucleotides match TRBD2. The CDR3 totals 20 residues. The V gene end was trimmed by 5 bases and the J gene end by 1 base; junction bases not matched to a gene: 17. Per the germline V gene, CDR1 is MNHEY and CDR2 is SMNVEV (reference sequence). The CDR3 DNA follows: TGTGCCAGCAGTCCCGCAGCGGGACGGACTTCGCGATCTGGGGCCAACGTCCTGACTTTC. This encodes CASSPAAGRTSRSGANVLTF.

Written as DNA, the CDR3 is TGTGCCAGCAGCCCCGAAGGGGGACAGCCCCGTAATCAGCCCCAGCATTTT. The encoded protein is CASSPEGGQPRNQPQHF. The chain carries TRBV7-2 and TRBJ1-5; 7 bases match TRBD1. The V and J ends lost 5 bases and 4 bases, in that order; junction bases with no gene match: 14. The germline CDR1 and CDR2 sequences are SGHTA and FQGNSA. The CDR3 has 17 amino acids.

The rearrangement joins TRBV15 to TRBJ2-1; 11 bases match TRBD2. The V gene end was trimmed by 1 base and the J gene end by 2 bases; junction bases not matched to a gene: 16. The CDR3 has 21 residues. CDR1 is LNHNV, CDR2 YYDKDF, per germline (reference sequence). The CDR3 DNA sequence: TGTGCCACCAGCAGAGGAAAGGGGTTAGCGGGAGGGCCAGGAGCCTACAATGAGCAGTTCTTC. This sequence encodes CATSRGKGLAGGPGAYNEQFF.

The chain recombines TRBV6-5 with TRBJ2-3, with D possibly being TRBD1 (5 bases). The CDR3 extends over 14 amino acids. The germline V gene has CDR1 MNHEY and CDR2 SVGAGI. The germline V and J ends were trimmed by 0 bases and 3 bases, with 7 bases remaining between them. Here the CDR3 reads CASSYSRQTDTQYF. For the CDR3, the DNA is TGTGCCAGCAGTTACTCGAGACAGACAGATACGCAGTATTTT.

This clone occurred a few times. In DNA form, the CDR3 reads TGCGCCAGCAGCGCATTAGGGGCGGTGAACACTGAAGCTTTCTTT. Encoded protein: CASSALGAVNTEAFF. The V and J genes are TRBV5-1 and TRBJ1-1, with D possibly matching TRBD1 (5 bases). V gave up 4 bases and J gave up 0 bases, with 13 bases separating them. Germline CDR1 is SGHRS and CDR2 is YFSETQ. This CDR3 region has 15 residues.